Listed here is a single T cell receptor beta chain. This entry belongs to a study of control samples from healthy donors and cancer patients. The CDR3 loop spans 18 amino acids. Trimming removed 2 bases from V and 0 bases from J, with 19 bases in between. Germline V gene sequence: CDR1 MNHEY, CDR2 SMNVEV (reference sequence). Repertoires were generated with immunoSEQ multiplex PCR, while TCRdb's copy carries only in-frame clones and drops some. The table has roughly 120,000 clones, about 95% seen once. This chain links TRBV27 with TRBJ1-2; D gene unclear. The specimen sequenced was blood. This clonotype originated in a man aged 30-40 years in good health. CDR3 nucleotides: TGTGCCAGCAGTTTAGGCCCTTGGGGTGGCGGGGCTAACTATGGCTACACCTTC. Translation gives CASSLGPWGGGANYGYTF.